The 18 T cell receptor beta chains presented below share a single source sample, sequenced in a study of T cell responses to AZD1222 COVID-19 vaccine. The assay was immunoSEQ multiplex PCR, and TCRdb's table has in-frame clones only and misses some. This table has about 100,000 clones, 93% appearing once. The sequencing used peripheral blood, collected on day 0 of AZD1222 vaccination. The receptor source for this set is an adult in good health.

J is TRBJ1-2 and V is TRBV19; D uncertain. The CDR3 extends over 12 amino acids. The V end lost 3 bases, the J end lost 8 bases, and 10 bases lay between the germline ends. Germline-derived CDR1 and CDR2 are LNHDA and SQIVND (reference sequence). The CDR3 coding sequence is TGTGCCAGTAGTATGGAGGGCAGAGGCTACACCTTC. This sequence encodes CASSMEGRGYTF. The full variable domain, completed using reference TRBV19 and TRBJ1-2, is DGGITQSPKYLFRKEGQNVTLSCEQNLNHDAMYWYRQDPGQGLRLIYYSQIVNDFQKGDIAEGYSVSREKKESFPLTVTSAQKNPTAFYLCASSMEGRGYTFGSGTRLTVV.

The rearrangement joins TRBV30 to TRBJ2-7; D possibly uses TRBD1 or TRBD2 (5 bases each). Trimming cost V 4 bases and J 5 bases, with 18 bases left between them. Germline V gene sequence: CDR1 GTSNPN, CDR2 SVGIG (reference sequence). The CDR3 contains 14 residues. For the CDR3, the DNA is TGTGCCTGGAAGGGAGCCTTTAGGGGTCACGAGCAGTACTTC. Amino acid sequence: CAWKGAFRGHEQYF.

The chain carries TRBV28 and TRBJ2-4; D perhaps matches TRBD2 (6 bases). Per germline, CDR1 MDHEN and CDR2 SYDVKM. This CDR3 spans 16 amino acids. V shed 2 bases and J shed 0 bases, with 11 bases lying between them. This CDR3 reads CASSLAGPLAKNIQYF. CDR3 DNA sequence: TGTGCCAGCAGTTTAGCGGGACCTCTAGCCAAAAACATTCAGTACTTC.

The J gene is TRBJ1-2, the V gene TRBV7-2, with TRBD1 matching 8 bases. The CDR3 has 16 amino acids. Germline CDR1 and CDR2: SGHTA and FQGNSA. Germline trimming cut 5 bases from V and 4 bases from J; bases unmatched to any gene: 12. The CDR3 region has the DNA TGTGCCAGCAGCACGAGACAGGGGCCCCTGATCTATGGCTACACCTTC. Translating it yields CASSTRQGPLIYGYTF. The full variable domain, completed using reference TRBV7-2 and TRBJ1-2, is GAGVSQSPSNKVTEKGKDVELRCDPISGHTALYWYRQSLGQGLEFLIYFQGNSAPDKSGLPSDRFSAERTGGSVSTLTIQRTQQEDSAVYLCASSTRQGPLIYGYTFGSGTRLTVV.

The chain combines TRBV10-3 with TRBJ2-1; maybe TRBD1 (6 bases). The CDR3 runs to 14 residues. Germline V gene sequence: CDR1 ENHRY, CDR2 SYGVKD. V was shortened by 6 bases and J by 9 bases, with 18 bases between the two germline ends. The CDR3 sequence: CAIRDRDGVGEQFF. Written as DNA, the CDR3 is TGTGCCATCAGGGACAGAGATGGGGTCGGTGAGCAGTTCTTC.

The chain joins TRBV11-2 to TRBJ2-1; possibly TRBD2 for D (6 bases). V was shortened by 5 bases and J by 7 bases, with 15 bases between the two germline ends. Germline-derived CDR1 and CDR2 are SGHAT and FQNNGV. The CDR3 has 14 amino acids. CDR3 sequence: CASSPSGLHNEQFF. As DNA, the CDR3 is TGTGCCAGCAGCCCCTCGGGACTTCATAATGAGCAGTTCTTC. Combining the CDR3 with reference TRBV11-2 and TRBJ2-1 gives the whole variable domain EAGVAQSPRYKIIEKRQSVAFWCNPISGHATLYWYQQILGQGPKLLIQFQNNGVVDDSQLPKDRFSAERLKGVDSTLKIQPAKLEDSAVYLCASSPSGLHNEQFFGPGTRLTVL.

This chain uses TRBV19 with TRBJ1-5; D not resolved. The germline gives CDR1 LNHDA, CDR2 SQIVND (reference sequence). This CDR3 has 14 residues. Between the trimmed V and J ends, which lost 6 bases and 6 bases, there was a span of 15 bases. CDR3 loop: CASSTERIGQPQHF. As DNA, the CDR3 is TGTGCCAGTAGCACCGAAAGAATAGGTCAGCCCCAGCATTTT.

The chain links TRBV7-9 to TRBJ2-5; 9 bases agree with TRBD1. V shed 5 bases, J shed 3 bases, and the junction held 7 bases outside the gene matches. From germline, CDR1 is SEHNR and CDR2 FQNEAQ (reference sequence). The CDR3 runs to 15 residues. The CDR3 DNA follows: TGTGCCAGCAGCCGAGGGACAGGGAGGAAAGAGACCCAGTACTTC. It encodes CASSRGTGRKETQYF.

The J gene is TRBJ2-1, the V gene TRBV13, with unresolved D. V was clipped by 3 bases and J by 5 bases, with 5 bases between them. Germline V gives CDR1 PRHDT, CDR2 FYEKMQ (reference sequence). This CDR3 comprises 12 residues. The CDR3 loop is CASSLRNNEQFF. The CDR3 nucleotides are TGTGCCAGCAGCTTGAGGAACAATGAGCAGTTCTTC.

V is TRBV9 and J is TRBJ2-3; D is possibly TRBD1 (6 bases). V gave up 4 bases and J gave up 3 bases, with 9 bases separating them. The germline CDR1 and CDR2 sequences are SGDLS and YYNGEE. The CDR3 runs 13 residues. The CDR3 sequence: CASSTQGTDTQYF. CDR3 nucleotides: TGTGCCAGCAGCACCCAGGGGACAGATACGCAGTATTTT.

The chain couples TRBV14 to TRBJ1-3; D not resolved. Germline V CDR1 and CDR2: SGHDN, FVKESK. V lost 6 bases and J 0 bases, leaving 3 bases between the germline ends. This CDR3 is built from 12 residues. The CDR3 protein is CASRPSGNTIYF. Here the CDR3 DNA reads TGTGCCAGCAGACCCTCTGGAAACACCATATATTTT.

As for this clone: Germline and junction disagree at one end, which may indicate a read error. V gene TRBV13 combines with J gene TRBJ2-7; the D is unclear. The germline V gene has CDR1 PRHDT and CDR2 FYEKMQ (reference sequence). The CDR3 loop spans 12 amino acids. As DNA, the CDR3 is TGTGCCAGCAGCTTAGGCCTCTCATTAGAGGAGTTC. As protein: CASSLGLSLEEF.

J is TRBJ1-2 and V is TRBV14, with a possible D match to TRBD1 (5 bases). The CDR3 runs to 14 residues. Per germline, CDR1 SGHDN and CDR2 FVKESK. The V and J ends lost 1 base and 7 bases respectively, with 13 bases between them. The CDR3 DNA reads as TGTGCCAGCAGCCAAGCGAGGGGCTTCGGTGGCTACACCTTC. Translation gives CASSQARGFGGYTF.

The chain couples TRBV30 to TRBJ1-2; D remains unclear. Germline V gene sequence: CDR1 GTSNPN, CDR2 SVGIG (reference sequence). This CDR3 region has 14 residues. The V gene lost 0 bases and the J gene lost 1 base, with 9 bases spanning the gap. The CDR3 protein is CAWSVRPVNYGYTF. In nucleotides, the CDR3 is TGTGCCTGGAGTGTACGTCCGGTTAACTATGGCTACACCTTC.

As DNA, the CDR3 is TGTGCCAGCAGCCAAGAGGCTAGCGGAATACTAGCCAAAAACATTCAGTACTTC. It specifies CASSQEASGILAKNIQYF. The V gene is TRBV4-2, the J gene TRBJ2-4, with TRBD2 matching over 7 bases. V was pared by 0 bases and J by 0 bases, with 8 bases of the junction left unmatched. CDR3 size: 18 residues. The germline V gene encodes CDR1 LGHNA and CDR2 YNFKEQ.

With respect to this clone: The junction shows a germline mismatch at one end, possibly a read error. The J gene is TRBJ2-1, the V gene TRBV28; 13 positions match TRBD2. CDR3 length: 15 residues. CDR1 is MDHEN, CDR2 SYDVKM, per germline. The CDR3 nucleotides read TGTGCCAGCAGTTTCAGGACTAGCGGGAGTGGGGTTGCGATCTTC. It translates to CASSFRTSGSGVAIF. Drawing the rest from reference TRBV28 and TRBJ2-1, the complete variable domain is DVKVTQSSRYLVKRTGEKVFLECVQDMDHENMFWYRQDPGLGLRLIYFSYDVKMKEKGDIPEGYSVSREKKERFSLILESASTNQTSMYLCASSFRTSGSGVAIFGPGTRLTVL.

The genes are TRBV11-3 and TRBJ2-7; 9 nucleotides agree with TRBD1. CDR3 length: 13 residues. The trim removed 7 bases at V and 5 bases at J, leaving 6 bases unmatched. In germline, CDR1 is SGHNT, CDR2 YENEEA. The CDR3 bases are TGTGCCAGCATCGAAACAGGGGGCCACGAGCAGTACTTC. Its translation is CASIETGGHEQYF.

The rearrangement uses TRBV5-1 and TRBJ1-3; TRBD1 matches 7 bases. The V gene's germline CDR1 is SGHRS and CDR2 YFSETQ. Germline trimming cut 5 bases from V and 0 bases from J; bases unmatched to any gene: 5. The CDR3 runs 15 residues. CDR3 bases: TGCGCCAGCAGTTCAACAGGGGCCTCTGGAAACACCATATATTTT. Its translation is CASSSTGASGNTIYF.